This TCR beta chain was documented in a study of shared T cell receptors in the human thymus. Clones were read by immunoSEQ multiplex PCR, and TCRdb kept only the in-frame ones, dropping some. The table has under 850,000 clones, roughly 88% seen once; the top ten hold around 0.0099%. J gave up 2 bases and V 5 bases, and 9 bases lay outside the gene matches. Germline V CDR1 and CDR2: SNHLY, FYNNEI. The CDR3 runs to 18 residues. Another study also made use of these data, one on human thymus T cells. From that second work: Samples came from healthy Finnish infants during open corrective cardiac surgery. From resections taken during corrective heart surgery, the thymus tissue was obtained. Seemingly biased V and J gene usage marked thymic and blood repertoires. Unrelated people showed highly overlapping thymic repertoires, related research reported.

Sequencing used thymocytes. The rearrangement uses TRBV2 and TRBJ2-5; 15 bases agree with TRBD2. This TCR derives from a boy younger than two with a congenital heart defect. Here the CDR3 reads CASSYPGLAGGPQETQYF. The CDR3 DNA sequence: TGTGCCAGCAGTTACCCGGGACTAGCGGGAGGACCGCAAGAGACCCAGTACTTC.